What follows is one T cell receptor (beta chain) and its context. J was trimmed by 4 bases and V by 2 bases; bases with no gene match: 20. CDR1 LNHDA and CDR2 SQIVND come from the germline V gene (reference sequence). This CDR3 contains 20 residues. The sample belongs to a study of cytomegalovirus exposure and HLA in healthy donors. Researchers ran the PCR with 60 Vbeta and 13 Jbeta primers. The table came from immunoSEQ multiplex PCR; TCRdb's copy has only in-frame clones and leaves some out. This table has approximately 30,000 clones, about 70% appearing once. V gene TRBV19 combines with J gene TRBJ1-2; 9 bases map to TRBD1. The receptor was isolated from a man aged 35-49 years in good health and CMV-seropositive. Sequenced sample: PBMCs. The CDR3 region is CASSIRGGGGTGSSPYGYTF. The CDR3 bases are TGTGCCAGTAGTATAAGGGGAGGAGGAGGGACAGGGAGCTCCCCCTATGGCTACACCTTC.